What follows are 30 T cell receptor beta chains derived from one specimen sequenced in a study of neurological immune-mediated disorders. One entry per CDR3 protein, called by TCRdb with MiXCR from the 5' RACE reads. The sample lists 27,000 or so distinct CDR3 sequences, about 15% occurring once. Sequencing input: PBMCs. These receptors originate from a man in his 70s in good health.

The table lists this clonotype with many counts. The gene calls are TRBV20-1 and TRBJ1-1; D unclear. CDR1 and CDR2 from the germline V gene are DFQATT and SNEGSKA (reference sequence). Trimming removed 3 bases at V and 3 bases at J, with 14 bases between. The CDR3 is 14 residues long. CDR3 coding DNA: TGCAGTGCTAGTCCGGGGATCGGTGACACTGAAGCTTTCTTT. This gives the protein CSASPGIGDTEAFF.

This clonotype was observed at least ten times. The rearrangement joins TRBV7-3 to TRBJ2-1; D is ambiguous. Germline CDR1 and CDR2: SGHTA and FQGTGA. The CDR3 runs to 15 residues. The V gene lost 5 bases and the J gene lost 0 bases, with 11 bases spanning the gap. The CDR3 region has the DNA TGTGCCAGCAGCCCCCAGGTTAGCTCCTACAATGAGCAGTTCTTC. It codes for CASSPQVSSYNEQFF.

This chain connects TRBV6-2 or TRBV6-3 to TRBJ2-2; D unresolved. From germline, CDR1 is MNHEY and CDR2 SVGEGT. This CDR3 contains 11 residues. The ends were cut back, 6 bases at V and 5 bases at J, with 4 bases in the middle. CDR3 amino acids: CASRITGELFF. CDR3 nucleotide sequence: TGTGCCAGCAGGATAACCGGGGAGCTGTTTTTT.

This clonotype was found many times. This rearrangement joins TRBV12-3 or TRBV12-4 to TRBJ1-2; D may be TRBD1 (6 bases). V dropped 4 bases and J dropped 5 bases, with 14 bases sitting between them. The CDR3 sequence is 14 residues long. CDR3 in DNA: TGTGCCAGCAGTTCGCCCGGACAGAAATATGGCTACACCTTC. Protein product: CASSSPGQKYGYTF.

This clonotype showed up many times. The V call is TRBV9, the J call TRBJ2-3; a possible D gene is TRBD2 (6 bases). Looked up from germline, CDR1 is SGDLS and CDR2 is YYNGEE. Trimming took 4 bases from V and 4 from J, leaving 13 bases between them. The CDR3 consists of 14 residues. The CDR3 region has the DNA TGTGCCAGCAGCCCAACCGGGGGATCAGATACGCAGTATTTT. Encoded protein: CASSPTGGSDTQYF.

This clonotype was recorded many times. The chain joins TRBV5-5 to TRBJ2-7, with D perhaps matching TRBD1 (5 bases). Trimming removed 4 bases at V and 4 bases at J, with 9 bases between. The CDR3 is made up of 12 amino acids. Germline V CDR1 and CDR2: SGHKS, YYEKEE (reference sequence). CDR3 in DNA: TGTGCCAGCAGCCCCCGACAGTACGAGCAGTACTTC. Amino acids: CASSPRQYEQYF.

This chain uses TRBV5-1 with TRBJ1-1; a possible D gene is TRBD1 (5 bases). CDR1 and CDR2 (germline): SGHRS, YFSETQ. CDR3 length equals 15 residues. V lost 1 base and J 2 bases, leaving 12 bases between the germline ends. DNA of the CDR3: TGCGCCAGCAGCTTGTTTACAGGAGGAAACACTGAAGCTTTCTTT. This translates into CASSLFTGGNTEAFF.

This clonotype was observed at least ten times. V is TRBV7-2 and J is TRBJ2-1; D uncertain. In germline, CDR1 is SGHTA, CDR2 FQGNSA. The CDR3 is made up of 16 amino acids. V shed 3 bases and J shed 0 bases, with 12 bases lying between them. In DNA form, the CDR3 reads TGTGCCAGCAGCTTTTCGGTCGGCAGCTCCTACAATGAGCAGTTCTTC. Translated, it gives CASSFSVGSSYNEQFF.

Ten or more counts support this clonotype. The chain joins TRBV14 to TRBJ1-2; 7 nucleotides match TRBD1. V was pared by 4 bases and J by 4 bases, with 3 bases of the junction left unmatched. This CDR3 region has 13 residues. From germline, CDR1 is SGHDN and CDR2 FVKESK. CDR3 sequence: CASSPGGGYGYTF. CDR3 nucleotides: TGTGCCAGCAGCCCAGGGGGGGGCTATGGCTACACCTTC. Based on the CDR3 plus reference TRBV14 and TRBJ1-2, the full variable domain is EAGVTQFPSHSVIEKGQTVTLRCDPISGHDNLYWYRRVMGKEIKFLLHFVKESKQDESGMPNNRFLAERTGGTYSTLKVQPAELEDSGVYFCASSPGGGYGYTFGSGTRLTVV.

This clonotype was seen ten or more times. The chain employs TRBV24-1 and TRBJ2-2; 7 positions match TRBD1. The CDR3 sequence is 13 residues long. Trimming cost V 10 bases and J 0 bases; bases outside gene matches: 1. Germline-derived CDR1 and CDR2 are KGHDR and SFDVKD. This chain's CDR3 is CATGGSNTGELFF. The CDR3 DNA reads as TGTGCCACAGGGGGCTCGAACACCGGGGAGCTGTTTTTT.

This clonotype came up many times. The CDR3 here is CASSPDRDRGRGEQFF. As DNA, the CDR3 is TGTGCCAGCAGTCCCGACCGGGACAGGGGGCGCGGTGAGCAGTTCTTC. The chain recombines TRBV28 with TRBJ2-1, with 12 bases that match TRBD1. There are 16 residues in the CDR3. Germline CDR1 reads MDHEN; CDR2 reads SYDVKM. The J segment lost 9 bases and the V segment lost 5 bases, leaving 11 bases of the junction unmatched.

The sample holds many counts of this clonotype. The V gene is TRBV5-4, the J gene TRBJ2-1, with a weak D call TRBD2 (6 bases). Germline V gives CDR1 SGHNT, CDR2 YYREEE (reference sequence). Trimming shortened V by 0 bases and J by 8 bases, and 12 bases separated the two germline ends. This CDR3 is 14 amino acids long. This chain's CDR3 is CASSLGRDGDEQFF. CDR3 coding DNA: TGTGCCAGCAGCTTGGGGCGGGATGGCGATGAGCAGTTCTTC.

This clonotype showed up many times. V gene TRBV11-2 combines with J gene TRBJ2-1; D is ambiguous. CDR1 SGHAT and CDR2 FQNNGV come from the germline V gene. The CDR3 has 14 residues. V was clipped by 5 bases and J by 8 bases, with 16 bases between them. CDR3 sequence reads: CASSPGVVRYEQFF. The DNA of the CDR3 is TGTGCCAGCAGCCCTGGCGTAGTTCGGTATGAGCAGTTCTTC.

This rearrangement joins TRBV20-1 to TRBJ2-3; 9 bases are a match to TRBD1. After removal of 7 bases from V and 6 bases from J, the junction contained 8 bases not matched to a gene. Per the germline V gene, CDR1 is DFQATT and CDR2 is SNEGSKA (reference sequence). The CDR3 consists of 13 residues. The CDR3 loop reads CSVAQGAWDTQYF. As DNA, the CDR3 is TGCAGTGTCGCACAGGGGGCCTGGGATACGCAGTATTTT.

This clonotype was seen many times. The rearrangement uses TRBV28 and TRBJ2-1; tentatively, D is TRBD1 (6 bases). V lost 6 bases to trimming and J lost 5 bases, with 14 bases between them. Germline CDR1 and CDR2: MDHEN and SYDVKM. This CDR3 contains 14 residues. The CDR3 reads CASRPWTEDNEQFF. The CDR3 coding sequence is TGTGCCAGCAGGCCGTGGACAGAGGACAATGAGCAGTTCTTC. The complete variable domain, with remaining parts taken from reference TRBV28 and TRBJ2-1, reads DVKVTQSSRYLVKRTGEKVFLECVQDMDHENMFWYRQDPGLGLRLIYFSYDVKMKEKGDIPEGYSVSREKKERFSLILESASTNQTSMYLCASRPWTEDNEQFFGPGTRLTVL.

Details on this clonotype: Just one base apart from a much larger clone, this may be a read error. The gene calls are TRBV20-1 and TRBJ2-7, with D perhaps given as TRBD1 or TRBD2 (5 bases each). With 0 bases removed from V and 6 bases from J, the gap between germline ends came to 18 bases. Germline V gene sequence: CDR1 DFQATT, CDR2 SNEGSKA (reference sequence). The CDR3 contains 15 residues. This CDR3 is CSARDLGLLGAEQYF. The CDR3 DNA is TGCAGTGCTAGAGATTTGGGGCTCCTCGGGGCCGAGCAGTACTTC.

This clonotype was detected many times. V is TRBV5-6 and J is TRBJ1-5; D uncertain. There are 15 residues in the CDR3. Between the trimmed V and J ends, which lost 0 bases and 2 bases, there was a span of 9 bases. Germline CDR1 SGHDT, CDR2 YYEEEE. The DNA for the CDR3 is TGTGCCAGCAGCTTGGGACCCCAGGGCAATCAGCCCCAGCATTTT. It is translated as CASSLGPQGNQPQHF.

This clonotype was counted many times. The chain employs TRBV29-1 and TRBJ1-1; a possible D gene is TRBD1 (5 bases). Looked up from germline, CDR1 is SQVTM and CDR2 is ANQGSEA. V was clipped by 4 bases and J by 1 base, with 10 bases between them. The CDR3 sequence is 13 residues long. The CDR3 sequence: CSVGRGRNTEAFF. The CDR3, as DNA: TGCAGCGTTGGAAGGGGCAGGAACACTGAAGCTTTCTTT. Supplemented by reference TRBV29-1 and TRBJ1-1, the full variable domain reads SAVISQKPSRDICQRGTSLTIQCQVDSQVTMMFWYRQQPGQSLTLIATANQGSEATYESGFVIDKFPISRPNLTFSTLTVSNMSPEDSSIYLCSVGRGRNTEAFFGQGTRLTVV.

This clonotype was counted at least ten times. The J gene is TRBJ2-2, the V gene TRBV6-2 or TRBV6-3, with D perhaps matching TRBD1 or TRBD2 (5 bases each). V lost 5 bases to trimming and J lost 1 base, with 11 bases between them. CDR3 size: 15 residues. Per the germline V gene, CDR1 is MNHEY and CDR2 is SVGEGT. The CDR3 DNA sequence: TGTGCCAGCAGTCTTGAGGGGAGGAACACCGGGGAGCTGTTTTTT. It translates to CASSLEGRNTGELFF.

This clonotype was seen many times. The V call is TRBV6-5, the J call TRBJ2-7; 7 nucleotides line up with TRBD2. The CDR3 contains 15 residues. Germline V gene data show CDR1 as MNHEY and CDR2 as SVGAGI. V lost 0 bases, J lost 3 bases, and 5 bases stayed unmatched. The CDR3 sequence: CASSYSGGGNYEQYF. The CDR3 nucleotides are TGTGCCAGCAGTTACTCGGGGGGGGGAAACTACGAGCAGTACTTC.

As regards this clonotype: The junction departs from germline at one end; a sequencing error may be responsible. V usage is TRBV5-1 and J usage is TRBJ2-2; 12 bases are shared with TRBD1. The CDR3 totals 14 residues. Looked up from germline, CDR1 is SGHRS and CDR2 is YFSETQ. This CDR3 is CANSEGQGAVELFF. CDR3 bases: TGCGCCAACAGCGAGGGACAGGGGGCCGTGGAGCTGTTTTTT.

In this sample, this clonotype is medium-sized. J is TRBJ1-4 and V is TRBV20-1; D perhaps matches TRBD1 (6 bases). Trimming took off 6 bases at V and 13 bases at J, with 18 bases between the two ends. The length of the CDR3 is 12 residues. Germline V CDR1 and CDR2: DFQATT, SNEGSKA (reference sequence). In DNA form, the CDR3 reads TGCAGTGCCCAAATAGGGGGGGGAGGACTGTTTTTT. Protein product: CSAQIGGGGLFF.

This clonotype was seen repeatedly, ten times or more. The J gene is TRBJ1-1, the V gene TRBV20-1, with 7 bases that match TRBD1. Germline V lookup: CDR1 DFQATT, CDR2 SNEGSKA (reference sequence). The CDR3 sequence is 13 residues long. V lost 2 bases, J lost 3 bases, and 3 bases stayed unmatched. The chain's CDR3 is CSARRDSDTEAFF. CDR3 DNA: TGCAGTGCTAGAAGGGACAGCGACACTGAAGCTTTCTTT.

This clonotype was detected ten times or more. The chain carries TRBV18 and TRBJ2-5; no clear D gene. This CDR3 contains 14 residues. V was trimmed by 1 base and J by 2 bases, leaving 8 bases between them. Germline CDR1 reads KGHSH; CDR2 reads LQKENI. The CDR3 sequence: CASSPLHRQETQYF. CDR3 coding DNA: TGTGCCAGCTCACCACTCCACAGACAAGAGACCCAGTACTTC.

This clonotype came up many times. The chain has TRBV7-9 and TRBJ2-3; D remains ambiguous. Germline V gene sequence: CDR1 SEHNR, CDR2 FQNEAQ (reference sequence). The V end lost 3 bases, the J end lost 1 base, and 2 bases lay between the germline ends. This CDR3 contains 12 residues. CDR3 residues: CASSFGTDTQYF. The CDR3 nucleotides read TGTGCCAGCAGCTTCGGCACAGATACGCAGTATTTT.

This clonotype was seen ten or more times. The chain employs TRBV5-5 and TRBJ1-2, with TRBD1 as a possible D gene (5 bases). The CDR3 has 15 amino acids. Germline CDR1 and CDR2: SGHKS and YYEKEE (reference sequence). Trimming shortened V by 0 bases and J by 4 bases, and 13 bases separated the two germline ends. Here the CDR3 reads CASSLAGGNSYGYTF. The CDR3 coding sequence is TGTGCCAGCAGCTTGGCCGGGGGAAACTCCTATGGCTACACCTTC.

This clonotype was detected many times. CDR3 amino acids: CASSLATGGNEKLFF. In nucleotides, the CDR3 is TGTGCCAGCAGCTTAGCGACTGGGGGGAATGAAAAACTGTTTTTT. The chain combines TRBV7-2 with TRBJ1-4; D may be TRBD1 (5 bases). V dropped 0 bases and J dropped 5 bases, with 10 bases sitting between them. Germline V CDR1 and CDR2: SGHTA, FQGNSA. The CDR3 is made up of 15 amino acids. Variable domain in full (rest from reference TRBV7-2 and TRBJ1-4): GAGVSQSPSNKVTEKGKDVELRCDPISGHTALYWYRQSLGQGLEFLIYFQGNSAPDKSGLPSDRFSAERTGGSVSTLTIQRTQQEDSAVYLCASSLATGGNEKLFFGSGTQLSVL.

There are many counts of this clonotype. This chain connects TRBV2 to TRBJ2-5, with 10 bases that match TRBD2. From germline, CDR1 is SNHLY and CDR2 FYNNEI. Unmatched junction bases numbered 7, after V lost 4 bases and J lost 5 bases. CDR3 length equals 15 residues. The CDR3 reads CASSGESGGAETQYF. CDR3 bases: TGTGCCAGCAGTGGCGAGAGCGGGGGGGCGGAGACCCAGTACTTC.

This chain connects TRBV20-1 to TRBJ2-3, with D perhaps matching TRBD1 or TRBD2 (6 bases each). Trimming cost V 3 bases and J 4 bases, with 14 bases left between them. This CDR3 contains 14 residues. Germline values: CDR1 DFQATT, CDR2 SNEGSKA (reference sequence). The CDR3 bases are TGCAGTGCTAGCGGGGGCGCGATCGCAGATACGCAGTATTTT. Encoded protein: CSASGGAIADTQYF.

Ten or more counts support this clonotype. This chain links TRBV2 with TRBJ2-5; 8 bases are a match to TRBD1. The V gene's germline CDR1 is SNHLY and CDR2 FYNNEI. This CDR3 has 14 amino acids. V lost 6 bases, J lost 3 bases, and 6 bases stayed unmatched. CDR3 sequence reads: CASRRTGSEETQYF. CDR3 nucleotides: TGTGCCAGCAGACGGACAGGGAGTGAAGAGACCCAGTACTTC. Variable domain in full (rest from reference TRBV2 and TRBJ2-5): EPEVTQTPSHQVTQMGQEVILRCVPISNHLYFYWYRQILGQKVEFLVSFYNNEISEKSEIFDDQFSVERPDGSNFTLKIRSTKLEDSAMYFCASRRTGSEETQYFGPGTRLLVL.